This T cell receptor (beta chain) was retrieved from a study of blood T cell repertoires in COVID-19 (dated by TCRdb to about 2020). Some background on the complete study: Samples covering the acute and convalescent phases of COVID-19 were provided by collaborators in the United States, Italy and Spain. Deeply sampled blood TCRbeta repertoires from subjects exposed to, actively infected with, or recovered from COVID-19 were included in the dataset. Samples came from the ongoing ImmuneRACE study (first 160 participants) plus 1,254 subjects from 6 global collaborators. The prospective study material was composed of cDNA or gDNA derived from T cells, B-cell-depleted T cells, or PBMCs. Nearly every sample came with metadata listing a de-identified subject ID, COVID-19 status, age in years and sex. Where HLA class I and class II types were available, the types were taken from metadata supplied by the sample provider, not from assay-based typing. The repertoires were released in a freely available public database intended as a resource for research on the immune response to SARS-CoV-2. General study outcomes and caveats: The amount of clinical and demographic metadata varied by source and participant and was provided uncurated.

For this clone: What this receptor recognizes is not known. No base-level quality is on record; no much larger clone is a single base apart.

Participants in the prospective study were enrolled through a virtual design, were aged 18 to 89 years, and lived in roughly 24 United States geographic areas. To assign participants to cohorts, the prospective study relied on clinical history that participants themselves reported in a screening survey and a study questionnaire. Recovered participants in ImmuneRACE Cohort 3 were defined by two consecutive negative NP/OP PCR tests, clearance by a healthcare professional, or resolution of symptoms. Mobile phlebotomists in the prospective study collected whole blood, serum and a nasopharyngeal or oropharyngeal swab from every participant. Over a 2-month period, participants in the prospective study had the option of providing additional blood draws and questionnaires. Before DNA extraction, prospective study blood samples were shipped either frozen or at room temperature. CDR1 and CDR2 are drawn from the germline V gene: KGHSH, LQKENI. Measured from the cysteine to the phenylalanine, the CDR3 is 16 residues long. The retained sequence is limited to the CDR3, 48 bases, with the frame set at the first base. Trimming takes 3 bases off V and 2 bases off J; junction bases not matched to a gene: 6.

TCRbeta CDR3 regions were amplified from genomic DNA by means of the immunoSEQ Assay, a bias-controlled multiplex PCR. In the paper's pipeline: Within the assay, amplification of reference gene primers was used to estimate how many nucleated cells each sample contained. Sequence reads were collapsed and filtered to measure the absolute abundance of every unique TCRbeta CDR3 rearrangement. For each sample, productive Simpson clonality was calculated as the square root of Simpson's diversity index across productive rearrangements. TCRdb's version of the immuneACCESS table is confined to in-frame rearrangements and falls short of the full clone set. An unresolved V gene accounts for under half of the shortfall where checked; the remainder is of unknown origin. V, J and clone size are taken as reported in that table, and D and trimming were inferred from the DNA itself. This sample holds just over 300,000 clones; 86% were observed only once. The ten largest make up about 4.6% of the sample.

The sequencing sample was made of PBMCs or T cells enriched from blood (not recorded which). This chain joins TRBV18 to TRBJ1-3; TRBD1 aligns with 8 central bases. The sequence derives from a man aged 30 to 45 who had recovered from COVID-19. The DNA sequence follows: TGTGCCAGCTCACCTCTCGACAGGGGCCCTGGAAACACCATATATTTT. This yields the protein CASSPLDRGPGNTIYF.